This is a list of T cell receptor beta chains from one sample in a study of T cells in Graves' hyperthyroidism and ophthalmopathy. TCRdb re-analysed the multiplex PCR reads in MiXCR, keeping a single row per CDR3 protein. The data hold roughly 500,000 distinct CDR3 sequences, with roughly 24% observed a single time. Sequencing was performed on blood. The source is a woman aged 30 to 39 with Graves' ophthalmopathy. The CDR3 runs from the conserved cysteine through the conserved F or W. The D gene is left open where the match is weak. The size field is filled for only some rows; it gives once, few, many or a size class.

d_call | clone_size | j_call | v_call | cdr3_aa | cdr3_nt
NA | NA | TRBJ2-7 | TRBV11-2 | CASSLGPGLAEQYF | TGTGCCAGCAGCTTAGGGCCGGGGCTGGCCGAGCAGTACTTC
NA | NA | TRBJ1-5 | TRBV9 | CASSPRATNEQPQHF | TGTGCCAGCAGTCCTCGGGCTACCAATGAACAGCCCCAGCATTTT
TRBD1 | NA | TRBJ1-5 | TRBV4-1 | CASSQGTGGSGQPQHF | TGCGCCAGCAGCCAAGGGACAGGGGGCTCGGGACAGCCCCAGCATTTT
TRBD1 | many | TRBJ1-2 | TRBV19 | CASSQPDRDYGYTF | TGTGCCAGTAGCCAACCAGACAGGGATTATGGCTACACCTTC
TRBD1 | NA | TRBJ1-1 | TRBV6-1 | CASSDAGGTEAFF | TGTGCCAGCAGCGACGCAGGGGGGACTGAAGCTTTCTTT
NA | NA | TRBJ2-7 | TRBV12-3/TRBV12-4 | CASSVGRLYEQYF | TGTGCCAGCAGTGTTGGAAGGCTCTACGAGCAGTACTTC
NA | NA | TRBJ1-1 | TRBV6-1 | CASRGYRNEAFF | TGTGCATCAAGGGGGTATCGGAATGAAGCTTTCTTT
TRBD2 | NA | TRBJ2-7 | TRBV12-3/TRBV12-4 | CASSWGPGLAYEQYF | TGTGCCAGCAGTTGGGGACCGGGACTAGCGTACGAGCAGTACTTC
NA | NA | TRBJ2-5 | TRBV6-2/TRBV6-3 | CASSYGGGVVETQYF | TGTGCCAGCAGTTACGGAGGGGGAGTGGTAGAGACCCAGTACTTC
TRBD1 | many | TRBJ1-1 | TRBV13 | CASSYRGLRTEAFF | TGTGCCAGCAGCTACAGGGGATTGCGGACTGAAGCTTTCTTT
NA | many | TRBJ1-5 | TRBV30 | CAWSVLEGQPQHF | TGTGCCTGGAGTGTACTCGAGGGTCAGCCCCAGCATTTT
TRBD2 | few | TRBJ2-4 | TRBV2 | CASSEEGRASNIKYF | TGTGCCAGCAGTGAAGAAGGGAGGGCCTCGAACATTAAGTACTTC
TRBD2 | many | TRBJ2-7 | TRBV12-3/TRBV12-4 | CASSLWRGGPEPFEQYF | TGTGCCAGCAGTTTATGGCGGGGGGGGCCAGAACCCTTCGAGCAGTACTTC
NA | NA | TRBJ1-5 | TRBV12-3/TRBV12-4 | CASSSGLYSNQPQHF | TGTGCCAGCAGTTCGGGTCTTTATAGCAATCAGCCCCAGCATTTT